The 5 T cell receptor beta chains reported below all come from one sample, sequenced in a study of blood T cell repertoires in COVID-19 (dated by TCRdb to 2018 to 2020). Library prep was done by the immunoSEQ multiplex PCR assay. What TCRdb holds here is the immuneACCESS table cut down to in-frame rearrangements. Part of the clones is not present; checked against another copy, under half of the missing clones reflect an unresolved V gene, and the others are unexplained. The sample table records about 150,000 clones; about nine tenths of these occur just once. Around 2.5% of the sample is held by the ten biggest clonotypes. The sample consisted of peripheral blood. The receptors derive from a woman in her seventies with acute or convalescent COVID-19.

The chain combines TRBV6-5 with TRBJ2-1; 13 bases match TRBD2. V gave up 4 bases and J gave up 7 bases; unmatched junction bases: 4. The CDR3 spans 15 residues. Germline V gene lookup returns CDR1 MNHEY and CDR2 SVGAGI. The CDR3: CASSSLGLAGNEQFF. The CDR3 region has the DNA TGTGCCAGCAGTTCCCTGGGACTAGCGGGGAATGAGCAGTTCTTC.

This chain connects TRBV11-2 to TRBJ2-1; 15 positions agree with TRBD2. The V gene end was trimmed by 7 bases and the J gene end by 0 bases; junction bases not matched to a gene: 10. Germline V gene data show CDR1 as SGHAT and CDR2 as FQNNGV. The CDR3 totals 19 residues. The CDR3 bases are TGTGCCAGCATCTCTGGGGGACTAGCGGGGGGAAGCTCCTACAATGAGCAGTTCTTC. Encoded protein: CASISGGLAGGSSYNEQFF.

This sequence joins TRBV4-1 and TRBJ2-5; D is perhaps TRBD1 (6 bases). V was shortened by 4 bases and J by 4 bases, with 25 bases between the two germline ends. Germline V gene lookup returns CDR1 MGHRA and CDR2 YSYEKL. The CDR3 runs 18 residues. In DNA, the CDR3 is TGCGCCAGCAGCCCCACCCCCAGGGGAGAGGGCGTGGGAGAGACCCAGTACTTC. Its translation: CASSPTPRGEGVGETQYF.

The V call is TRBV7-8, the J call TRBJ1-2; the match to TRBD1 covers 8 bases. This CDR3 has 13 amino acids. J gave up 8 bases and V 1 base, and 3 bases lay outside the gene matches. The germline V gene has CDR1 SGHVS and CDR2 FQNEAQ. CDR3 region: CASSLGTGRGYTF. DNA of the CDR3: TGTGCCAGCAGCTTAGGGACAGGGCGAGGCTACACCTTC.

The V call is TRBV2, the J call TRBJ2-5; 8 nucleotides agree with TRBD1. The CDR3 has 14 amino acids. V lost 10 bases and J lost 5; bases outside the gene matches: 12. Germline V gene sequence: CDR1 SNHLY, CDR2 FYNNEI. The CDR3 reads CATSAQGAWETQYF. The CDR3 nucleotides read TGTGCCACCTCCGCTCAGGGGGCCTGGGAGACCCAGTACTTC. Based on the CDR3 plus reference TRBV2 and TRBJ2-5, the full variable domain is EPEVTQTPSHQVTQMGQEVILRCVPISNHLYFYWYRQILGQKVEFLVSFYNNEISEKSEIFDDQFSVERPDGSNFTLKIRSTKLEDSAMYFCATSAQGAWETQYFGPGTRLLVL.